This TCR beta chain appears in the sequencing data of a study of shared clonotypes between healthy human individuals. Study outcomes and limitations: Shared clonotypes: about 4.6% naive CD4, around 3.5% naive CD8, about 2.5% memory CD4, approximately 0.37% memory CD8.

Method: immunoSEQ multiplex PCR; TCRdb's copy keeps in-frame clones and lacks some. Here the sample spans around 1,100,000 clones, 60% to 80% being singletons. The V end was cut by 2 bases, the J end by 4 bases, with 12 bases between. Germline CDR1 is SGHRS and CDR2 is YFSETQ. The CDR3 sequence is 15 residues long. For this clone: Its antigen remains unknown.

The sample consisted of memory CD4+ T cells from PBMCs. The subset here: CD45RA-negative fraction. This receptor was obtained from a man aged 18-30 years in good health. Some clones in this sample may be carry-over from other donors' samples. This sequence joins TRBV5-1 and TRBJ2-2; either TRBD1 or TRBD2 may supply D (5 bases each). As DNA, the CDR3 is TGCGCCAGCAGCTTTTCAGAGGGGAGCACCGGGGAGCTGTTTTTT. Translating it yields CASSFSEGSTGELFF.